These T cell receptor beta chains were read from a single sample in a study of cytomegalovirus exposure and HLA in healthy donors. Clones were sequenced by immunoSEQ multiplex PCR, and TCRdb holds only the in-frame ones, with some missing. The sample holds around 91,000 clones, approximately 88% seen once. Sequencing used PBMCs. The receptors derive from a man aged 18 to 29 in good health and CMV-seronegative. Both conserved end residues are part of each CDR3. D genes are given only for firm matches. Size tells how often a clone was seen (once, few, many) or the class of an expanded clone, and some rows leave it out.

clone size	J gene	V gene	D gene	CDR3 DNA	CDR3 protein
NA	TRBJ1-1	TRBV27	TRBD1	TGTGCCAGCAGACCCCAGGGGGCGCTTACTGAAGCTTTCTTT	CASRPQGALTEAFF
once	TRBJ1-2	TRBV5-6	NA	TGTGCCAGCAGCACCCTGCGGATGTATGGCTACACCTTC	CASSTLRMYGYTF
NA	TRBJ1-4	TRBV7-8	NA	TGTGCCAGCAAACTATACCCGGACCTAGCCGGTGAAAAACTGTTTTTT	CASKLYPDLAGEKLFF
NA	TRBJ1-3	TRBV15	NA	TGTGCCACCAGCAGAGACTGGGGGGTCACTGGAAACACCATATATTTT	CATSRDWGVTGNTIYF
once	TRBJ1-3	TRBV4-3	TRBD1	TGCGCCAGCAGCCAAGACGCAGGGGGTAGCTCTGGAAACACCATATATTTT	CASSQDAGGSSGNTIYF
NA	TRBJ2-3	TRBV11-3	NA	TGTGCCAGCAGCTTACCCCCATTAGATACGCAGTATTTT	CASSLPPLDTQYF
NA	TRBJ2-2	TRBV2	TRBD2	TGTGCCAGAACCGGGACTAGCGAGAAGCTGAACACCGGGGAGCTGTTTTTT	CARTGTSEKLNTGELFF
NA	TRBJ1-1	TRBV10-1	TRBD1	TGCGCCAGCAGTGAGTCCGGCAGGGGGACTGAAGCTTTCTTT	CASSESGRGTEAFF
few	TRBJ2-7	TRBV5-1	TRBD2	TGCGCCAGCAGCGTCGGACTAGCGGGCTACGAGCAGTACTTC	CASSVGLAGYEQYF
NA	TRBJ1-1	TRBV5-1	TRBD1	TGCGCCAGCAGCTTGGGGACAGGGGGTTACACTGAAGCTTTCTTT	CASSLGTGGYTEAFF
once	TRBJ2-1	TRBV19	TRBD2	TGTGCCAGTAGTATGTTATCGGGGCTAGCGGGAGGTAATGAGCAGTTCTTC	CASSMLSGLAGGNEQFF
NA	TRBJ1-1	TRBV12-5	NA	TGTGCTAGTGGTCTGGTGGGGGCGGATACTGAAGCTTTCTTT	CASGLVGADTEAFF
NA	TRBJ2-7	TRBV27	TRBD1	TGTGCCAGCGGGTCCGGGACAGGTGCCTACGAGCAGTACTTC	CASGSGTGAYEQYF
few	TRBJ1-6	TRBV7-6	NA	TGTGCCAGCAGCTTAGCGATCGGGTCACCCCTCCACTTT	CASSLAIGSPLHF
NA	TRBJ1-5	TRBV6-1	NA	TGTGCCAGCAGTGGGGGGCGGATTAATAGCAATCAGCCCCAGCATTTT	CASSGGRINSNQPQHF
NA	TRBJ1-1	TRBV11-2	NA	TGTGCCAGCAGCTTAGATGGGGGAGGAATCACTGAAGCTTTCTTT	CASSLDGGGITEAFF
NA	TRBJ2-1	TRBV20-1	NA	TGCAGTGCCGGGGGTAGGTTCGAGCAGTTCTTC	CSAGGRFEQFF
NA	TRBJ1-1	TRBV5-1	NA	TGCGCCAGCAGCTTGGGGGTTTTTGGTGGGGGCGTTATGAACACTGAAGCTTTCTTT	CASSLGVFGGGVMNTEAFF
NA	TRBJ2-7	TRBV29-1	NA	TGCAGCGTTGAATCTCCGGGGGACAGAGCTCAGGTTAGGTACGAGCAGTACTTC	CSVESPGDRAQVRYEQYF
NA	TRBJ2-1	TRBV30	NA	TGTGCCTGGAGTGTCAGGGGCGGACTTGGTAATGAGCAGTTCTTC	CAWSVRGGLGNEQFF
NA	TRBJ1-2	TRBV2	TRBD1	TGTGCCAGCAGCGAAGACAGGGATCCTCACTATGGCTACACCTTC	CASSEDRDPHYGYTF
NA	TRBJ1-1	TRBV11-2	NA	TGTGCCAGCAGCTTCTATCATCCGAACACTGAAGCTTTCTTT	CASSFYHPNTEAFF
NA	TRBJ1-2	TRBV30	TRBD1	TGTGCCTGGATCCTGATGGGACAGAACTATGGCTACACCTTC	CAWILMGQNYGYTF
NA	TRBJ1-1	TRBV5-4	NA	TGTGCCAGCAGCTGGGGGCGCGAAGCTTTTAACACTGAAGCTTTCTTT	CASSWGREAFNTEAFF
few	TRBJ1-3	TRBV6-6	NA	TGTGCCAGCAGCCCGACAGGCTCTGGAAACACCATATATTTT	CASSPTGSGNTIYF
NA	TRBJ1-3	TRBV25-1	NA	TGTGCCAGCAGTACGGGGTACTCTGGAAACACCATATATTTT	CASSTGYSGNTIYF
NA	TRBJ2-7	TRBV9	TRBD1	TGTGCCAGCAGCGCCGGGACAGAGCTATACGAGCAGTACTTC	CASSAGTELYEQYF
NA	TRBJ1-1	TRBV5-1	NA	TGCGCCAGCAGCTTGGGAGGAGGTGGACAGAACAACACTGAAGCTTTCTTT	CASSLGGGGQNNTEAFF
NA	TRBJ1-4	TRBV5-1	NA	TGCGCCAGCAGCTTGGACTCAACTAATGAAAAACTGTTTTTT	CASSLDSTNEKLFF
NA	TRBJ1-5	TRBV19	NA	TGTGCCAGTAGTTACCGTAGGGGGAAATCAAATCAGCCCCAGCATTTT	CASSYRRGKSNQPQHF
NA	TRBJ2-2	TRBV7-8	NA	TGTGCCAGCAGCCCTAGGCTAGCGTCGAGGACCGGGGAGCTGTTTTTT	CASSPRLASRTGELFF
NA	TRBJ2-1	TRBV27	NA	TGTGCCAGCAGCCCAGGGCCCGGGACATCCTACAATGAGCAGTTCTTC	CASSPGPGTSYNEQFF
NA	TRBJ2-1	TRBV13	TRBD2	TGTGCCAGCAGCGGGGGACTAGCGGGAGGGCCGAGTGAGCAGTTCTTC	CASSGGLAGGPSEQFF
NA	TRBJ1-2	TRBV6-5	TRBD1	TGTGCCAGCAGTTACGGACAGGGGGTCTTCTATGGCTACACCTTC	CASSYGQGVFYGYTF
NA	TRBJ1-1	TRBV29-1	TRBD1	TGCAGCGTTGCAGGGGGTCGTACTGAAGCTTTCTTT	CSVAGGRTEAFF
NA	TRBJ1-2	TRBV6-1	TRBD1	TGTGCCAGCAGGGACAGGGGTGGCGGGGACTATGGCTACACCTTC	CASRDRGGGDYGYTF
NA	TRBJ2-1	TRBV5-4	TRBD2	TGTGCCAGCAGCTTGAGGACTAGCGACTACAATGAGCAGTTCTTC	CASSLRTSDYNEQFF
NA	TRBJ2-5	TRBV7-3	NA	TGTGCCAGCAGCCGTACAACCCAAGAGACCCAGTACTTC	CASSRTTQETQYF
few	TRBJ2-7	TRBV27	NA	TGTGCCAGCTCCCCAGAGGCGTCTGGGTACGAGCAGTACTTC	CASSPEASGYEQYF
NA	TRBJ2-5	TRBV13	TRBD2	TGTGCCAGCAGCTTAGGACTAGCGGCACAAGAGACCCAGTACTTC	CASSLGLAAQETQYF
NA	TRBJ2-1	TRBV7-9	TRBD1	TGTGCCAGCAGCGCCTGGACAGGTGGAGGACACAATGAGCAGTTCTTC	CASSAWTGGGHNEQFF
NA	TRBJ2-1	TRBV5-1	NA	TGCGCCAGCAGCTTGGAAGCGTGGAATGAGCAGTTCTTC	CASSLEAWNEQFF
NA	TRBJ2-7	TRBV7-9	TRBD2	TGTGCCAGCAGCTATTCTAGCGGAGAGTACGAGCAGTACTTC	CASSYSSGEYEQYF
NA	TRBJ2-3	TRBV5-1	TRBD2	TGCGCCAGCGGATCAACCGGGACTAGCGGGAGCGAGTTCACAGATACGCAGTATTTT	CASGSTGTSGSEFTDTQYF
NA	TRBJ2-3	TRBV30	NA	TGTGCCTGTCTACCGAGCCGGGCCCAGGGGGATACGCAGTATTTT	CACLPSRAQGDTQYF
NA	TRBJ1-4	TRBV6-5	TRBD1	TGTGCCAGCAGTTATCGACAGGGCAATGAAAAACTGTTTTTT	CASSYRQGNEKLFF
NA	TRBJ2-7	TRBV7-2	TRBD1	TGTGCCAGCAGCTCCAGCGGGACAGGGGTCGGCGAGCAGTACTTC	CASSSSGTGVGEQYF
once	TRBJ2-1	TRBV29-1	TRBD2	TGCAGCGCTCGTAGTCTAGCGGGTTTGAGCGATGAGCAGTTCTTC	CSARSLAGLSDEQFF